The 20 T cell receptor beta chains presented below share a single source sample, sequenced in a study of blood T cell repertoires in COVID-19. Sequencing used immunoSEQ multiplex PCR; TCRdb keeps in-frame clones, though not all of them. Of 220,000 or so clones listed, around four fifths are singletons. Sequencing input: peripheral blood. The receptors come from a man aged 30 to 39 with active or convalescent COVID-19.

The chain joins TRBV6-1 to TRBJ2-3; D unclear. V was trimmed by 1 base and J by 3 bases, leaving 11 bases between them. Germline CDR1 is MNHNS and CDR2 is SASEGT. The CDR3 covers 15 residues. The CDR3 loop reads CASSEEEVSTDTQYF. The CDR3 nucleotides are TGTGCCAGCAGTGAAGAAGAGGTTTCGACAGATACGCAGTATTTT.

CDR3 residues: CASSPTSGGSYEQYF. CDR3 in DNA: TGCGCCAGCAGCCCCACTAGCGGGGGATCCTACGAGCAGTACTTC. The chain carries TRBV4-3 and TRBJ2-7, with 11 bases fitting TRBD2. Germline V gene data show CDR1 as LGHNA and CDR2 as YSLEER. V shed 4 bases and J 1 base; nucleotides not matched to a gene: 3. The CDR3 is made up of 15 amino acids.

The chain carries TRBV11-3 and TRBJ2-1, with 9 bases identical to TRBD1. The CDR3 has 16 residues. The V gene end was trimmed by 5 bases and the J gene end by 3 bases; junction bases not matched to a gene: 8. CDR1 SGHNT and CDR2 YENEEA come from the germline V gene. The CDR3 protein is CASSPGTGKNYNEQFF. CDR3 nucleotide sequence: TGTGCCAGCAGCCCTGGGACAGGGAAAAACTACAATGAGCAGTTCTTC.

The V call is TRBV14, the J call TRBJ2-7, with D unresolved. The germline CDR1 and CDR2 sequences are SGHDN and FVKESK. The germline V and J ends were trimmed by 0 bases and 7 bases, with 10 bases remaining between them. CDR3 length equals 13 residues. In nucleotides, the CDR3 is TGTGCCAGCAGCCAAGAGCCCGGTAGTGAGCAGTACTTC. Translated: CASSQEPGSEQYF. The full variable domain, with the rest looked up from reference TRBV14 and TRBJ2-7, is EAGVTQFPSHSVIEKGQTVTLRCDPISGHDNLYWYRRVMGKEIKFLLHFVKESKQDESGMPNNRFLAERTGGTYSTLKVQPAELEDSGVYFCASSQEPGSEQYFGPGTRLTVT.

This rearrangement joins TRBV15 to TRBJ1-3; TRBD1 might be the D (5 bases). Per the germline V gene, CDR1 is LNHNV and CDR2 is YYDKDF (reference sequence). Trimming stripped 0 bases from V and 0 bases from J, with 12 bases between. This CDR3 is built from 17 residues. CDR3 nucleotide sequence: TGTGCCACCAGCAGAGAGGGGGACTCCCTCTCTGGAAACACCATATATTTT. Its translation is CATSREGDSLSGNTIYF.

The chain has TRBV18 and TRBJ1-5, with TRBD1 identical over 7 bases. Germline assignment: CDR1 KGHSH and CDR2 LQKENI. The CDR3 totals 16 residues. Trimming cost V 2 bases and J 6 bases; bases outside gene matches: 10. Written as DNA, the CDR3 is TGTGCCAGCTCACCAACCGATGGGACAGTAGGTCAGCCCCAGCATTTT. Its protein is CASSPTDGTVGQPQHF.

This chain uses TRBV5-1 with TRBJ2-7; D is unresolved. The CDR3 totals 14 residues. CDR1 SGHRS and CDR2 YFSETQ come from the germline V gene. The V and J ends lost 0 bases and 3 bases respectively, with 10 bases between them. In nucleotides, the CDR3 is TGCGCCAGCAGCTTGGCCACTTCGGGCTACGAGCAGTACTTC. It is translated as CASSLATSGYEQYF.

The J gene is TRBJ2-5, the V gene TRBV14; D is unclear. The CDR3 is 12 residues long. The germline V and J ends were trimmed by 1 base and 6 bases, with 6 bases remaining between them. The germline V gene encodes CDR1 SGHDN and CDR2 FVKESK. The CDR3 region has the DNA TGTGCCAGCAGCCAAGGGCCGAAGACCCAGTACTTC. Translation: CASSQGPKTQYF.

The CDR3 sequence is CASSKKTTGGYEKLFF. The CDR3 DNA sequence: TGTGCCAGCAGCAAAAAGACGACAGGGGGATACGAAAAACTGTTTTTT. The J gene is TRBJ1-4, the V gene TRBV11-2; TRBD1 matches 9 bases. Trimming at V came to 5 bases and at J to 8 bases, leaving 12 bases not matched to a gene. This CDR3 comprises 16 residues. Germline CDR1 and CDR2: SGHAT and FQNNGV.

The chain joins TRBV6-5 to TRBJ1-1; 8 positions agree with TRBD1. The germline V gene encodes CDR1 MNHEY and CDR2 SVGAGI. V trimming: 5 bases; J trimming: 11 bases; junction bases outside the gene matches: 10. CDR3 size: 13 residues. CDR3 DNA: TGTGCCAGCAGTCGGTCAGGGGGCGCCGGGGCTTTCTTT. Amino acids: CASSRSGGAGAFF.

This clone appeared a few times. The chain carries TRBV2 and TRBJ1-1, with TRBD1 matching over 11 bases. CDR3 length: 14 amino acids. Germline lookup yields CDR1 SNHLY and CDR2 FYNNEI. The V and J ends lost 4 bases and 7 bases, in that order; junction bases with no gene match: 5. The CDR3 spells CASSAGQGAIEAFF. CDR3 nucleotides: TGTGCCAGCAGTGCTGGACAGGGGGCGATTGAAGCTTTCTTT.

V gene TRBV6-5 combines with J gene TRBJ1-5; no clear D gene. The length of the CDR3 is 13 residues. The V end lost 7 bases, the J end lost 7 bases, and 14 bases lay between the germline ends. Germline V gene lookup returns CDR1 MNHEY and CDR2 SVGAGI. In DNA, the CDR3 is TGTGCCAGCACTAGGAGTTTAGGACAGCCCCAGCATTTT. As protein: CASTRSLGQPQHF.

The J gene is TRBJ1-6, the V gene TRBV11-2, with 9 bases matching TRBD1. Unmatched junction bases numbered 9, after V lost 5 bases and J lost 7 bases. The germline CDR1 and CDR2 sequences are SGHAT and FQNNGV. The CDR3 has 16 amino acids. The CDR3 sequence is CASSPGGGTGNSPLHF. The CDR3 coding sequence is TGTGCCAGCAGCCCCGGAGGTGGGACAGGGAATTCACCCCTCCACTTT.

This chain links TRBV7-2 with TRBJ1-1; TRBD1 agrees at 8 bases. Germline assignment: CDR1 SGHTA and CDR2 FQGNSA. V lost 5 bases and J lost 3; bases outside the gene matches: 14. The CDR3 runs 17 residues. The CDR3 region is CASSLTGTGFMYTEAFF. The CDR3 nucleotides are TGTGCCAGCAGCCTGACCGGGACAGGCTTTATGTACACTGAAGCTTTCTTT.

The genes are TRBV19 and TRBJ1-1; D call uncertain. Trimming shortened V by 5 bases and J by 6 bases, and 13 bases separated the two germline ends. Germline V gene data show CDR1 as LNHDA and CDR2 as SQIVND (reference sequence). CDR3 size: 13 residues. Here the CDR3 reads CASSAYSQPEAFF. The CDR3 DNA is TGTGCCAGTAGTGCCTACAGCCAACCTGAAGCTTTCTTT.

V is TRBV28 and J is TRBJ2-3; 8 nucleotides match TRBD2. The CDR3 sequence is 14 residues long. With V trimmed by 7 bases and J by 2 bases, 5 bases remained unmatched. Germline CDR1 reads MDHEN; CDR2 reads SYDVKM. The CDR3 region is CASTPLADTDTQYF. DNA of the CDR3: TGTGCCAGCACCCCACTAGCGGACACAGATACGCAGTATTTT.

This clone was recorded a few times. The chain uses TRBV5-5 and TRBJ1-4; maybe TRBD1 (6 bases). CDR1 is SGHKS and CDR2 is YYEKEE in the germline V gene (reference sequence). The CDR3 contains 13 residues. Trimming left V 6 bases short and J 8 bases short, with 14 bases between. Here the CDR3 reads CASNLQGHEKLFF. CDR3 coding DNA: TGTGCCAGCAACCTACAGGGACACGAAAAACTGTTTTTT.

The rearrangement uses TRBV4-3 and TRBJ2-1, with a tentative D call TRBD1 (5 bases). The CDR3 runs 16 residues. V gave up 3 bases and J gave up 2 bases, with 14 bases separating them. The germline gives CDR1 LGHNA, CDR2 YSLEER. CDR3 bases: TGCGCCAGCAGCCAGGCGATCCTGGGGCCCTACAATGAGCAGTTCTTC. It encodes CASSQAILGPYNEQFF.

In this sample, this clone turned up once. The chain employs TRBV18 and TRBJ1-2, with D perhaps matching TRBD1 (6 bases). Germline CDR1 reads KGHSH; CDR2 reads LQKENI. The germline V and J ends were trimmed by 5 bases and 0 bases, with 19 bases remaining between them. The CDR3 runs 17 residues. In nucleotides, the CDR3 is TGTGCCAGCTCAACAATGGACAGCATCGGAGCTAACTATGGCTACACCTTC. It is translated as CASSTMDSIGANYGYTF.

The V call is TRBV5-6, the J call TRBJ1-2, with D possibly TRBD1 on 5 matching bases. The ends were cut back, 4 bases at V and 6 bases at J, with 16 bases in the middle. Germline CDR1 SGHDT, CDR2 YYEEEE. This CDR3 has 14 amino acids. In DNA form, the CDR3 reads TGTGCCAGCAGCCAAGGGGCAGGGTTTAATGGCTACACCTTC. It yields the protein CASSQGAGFNGYTF.